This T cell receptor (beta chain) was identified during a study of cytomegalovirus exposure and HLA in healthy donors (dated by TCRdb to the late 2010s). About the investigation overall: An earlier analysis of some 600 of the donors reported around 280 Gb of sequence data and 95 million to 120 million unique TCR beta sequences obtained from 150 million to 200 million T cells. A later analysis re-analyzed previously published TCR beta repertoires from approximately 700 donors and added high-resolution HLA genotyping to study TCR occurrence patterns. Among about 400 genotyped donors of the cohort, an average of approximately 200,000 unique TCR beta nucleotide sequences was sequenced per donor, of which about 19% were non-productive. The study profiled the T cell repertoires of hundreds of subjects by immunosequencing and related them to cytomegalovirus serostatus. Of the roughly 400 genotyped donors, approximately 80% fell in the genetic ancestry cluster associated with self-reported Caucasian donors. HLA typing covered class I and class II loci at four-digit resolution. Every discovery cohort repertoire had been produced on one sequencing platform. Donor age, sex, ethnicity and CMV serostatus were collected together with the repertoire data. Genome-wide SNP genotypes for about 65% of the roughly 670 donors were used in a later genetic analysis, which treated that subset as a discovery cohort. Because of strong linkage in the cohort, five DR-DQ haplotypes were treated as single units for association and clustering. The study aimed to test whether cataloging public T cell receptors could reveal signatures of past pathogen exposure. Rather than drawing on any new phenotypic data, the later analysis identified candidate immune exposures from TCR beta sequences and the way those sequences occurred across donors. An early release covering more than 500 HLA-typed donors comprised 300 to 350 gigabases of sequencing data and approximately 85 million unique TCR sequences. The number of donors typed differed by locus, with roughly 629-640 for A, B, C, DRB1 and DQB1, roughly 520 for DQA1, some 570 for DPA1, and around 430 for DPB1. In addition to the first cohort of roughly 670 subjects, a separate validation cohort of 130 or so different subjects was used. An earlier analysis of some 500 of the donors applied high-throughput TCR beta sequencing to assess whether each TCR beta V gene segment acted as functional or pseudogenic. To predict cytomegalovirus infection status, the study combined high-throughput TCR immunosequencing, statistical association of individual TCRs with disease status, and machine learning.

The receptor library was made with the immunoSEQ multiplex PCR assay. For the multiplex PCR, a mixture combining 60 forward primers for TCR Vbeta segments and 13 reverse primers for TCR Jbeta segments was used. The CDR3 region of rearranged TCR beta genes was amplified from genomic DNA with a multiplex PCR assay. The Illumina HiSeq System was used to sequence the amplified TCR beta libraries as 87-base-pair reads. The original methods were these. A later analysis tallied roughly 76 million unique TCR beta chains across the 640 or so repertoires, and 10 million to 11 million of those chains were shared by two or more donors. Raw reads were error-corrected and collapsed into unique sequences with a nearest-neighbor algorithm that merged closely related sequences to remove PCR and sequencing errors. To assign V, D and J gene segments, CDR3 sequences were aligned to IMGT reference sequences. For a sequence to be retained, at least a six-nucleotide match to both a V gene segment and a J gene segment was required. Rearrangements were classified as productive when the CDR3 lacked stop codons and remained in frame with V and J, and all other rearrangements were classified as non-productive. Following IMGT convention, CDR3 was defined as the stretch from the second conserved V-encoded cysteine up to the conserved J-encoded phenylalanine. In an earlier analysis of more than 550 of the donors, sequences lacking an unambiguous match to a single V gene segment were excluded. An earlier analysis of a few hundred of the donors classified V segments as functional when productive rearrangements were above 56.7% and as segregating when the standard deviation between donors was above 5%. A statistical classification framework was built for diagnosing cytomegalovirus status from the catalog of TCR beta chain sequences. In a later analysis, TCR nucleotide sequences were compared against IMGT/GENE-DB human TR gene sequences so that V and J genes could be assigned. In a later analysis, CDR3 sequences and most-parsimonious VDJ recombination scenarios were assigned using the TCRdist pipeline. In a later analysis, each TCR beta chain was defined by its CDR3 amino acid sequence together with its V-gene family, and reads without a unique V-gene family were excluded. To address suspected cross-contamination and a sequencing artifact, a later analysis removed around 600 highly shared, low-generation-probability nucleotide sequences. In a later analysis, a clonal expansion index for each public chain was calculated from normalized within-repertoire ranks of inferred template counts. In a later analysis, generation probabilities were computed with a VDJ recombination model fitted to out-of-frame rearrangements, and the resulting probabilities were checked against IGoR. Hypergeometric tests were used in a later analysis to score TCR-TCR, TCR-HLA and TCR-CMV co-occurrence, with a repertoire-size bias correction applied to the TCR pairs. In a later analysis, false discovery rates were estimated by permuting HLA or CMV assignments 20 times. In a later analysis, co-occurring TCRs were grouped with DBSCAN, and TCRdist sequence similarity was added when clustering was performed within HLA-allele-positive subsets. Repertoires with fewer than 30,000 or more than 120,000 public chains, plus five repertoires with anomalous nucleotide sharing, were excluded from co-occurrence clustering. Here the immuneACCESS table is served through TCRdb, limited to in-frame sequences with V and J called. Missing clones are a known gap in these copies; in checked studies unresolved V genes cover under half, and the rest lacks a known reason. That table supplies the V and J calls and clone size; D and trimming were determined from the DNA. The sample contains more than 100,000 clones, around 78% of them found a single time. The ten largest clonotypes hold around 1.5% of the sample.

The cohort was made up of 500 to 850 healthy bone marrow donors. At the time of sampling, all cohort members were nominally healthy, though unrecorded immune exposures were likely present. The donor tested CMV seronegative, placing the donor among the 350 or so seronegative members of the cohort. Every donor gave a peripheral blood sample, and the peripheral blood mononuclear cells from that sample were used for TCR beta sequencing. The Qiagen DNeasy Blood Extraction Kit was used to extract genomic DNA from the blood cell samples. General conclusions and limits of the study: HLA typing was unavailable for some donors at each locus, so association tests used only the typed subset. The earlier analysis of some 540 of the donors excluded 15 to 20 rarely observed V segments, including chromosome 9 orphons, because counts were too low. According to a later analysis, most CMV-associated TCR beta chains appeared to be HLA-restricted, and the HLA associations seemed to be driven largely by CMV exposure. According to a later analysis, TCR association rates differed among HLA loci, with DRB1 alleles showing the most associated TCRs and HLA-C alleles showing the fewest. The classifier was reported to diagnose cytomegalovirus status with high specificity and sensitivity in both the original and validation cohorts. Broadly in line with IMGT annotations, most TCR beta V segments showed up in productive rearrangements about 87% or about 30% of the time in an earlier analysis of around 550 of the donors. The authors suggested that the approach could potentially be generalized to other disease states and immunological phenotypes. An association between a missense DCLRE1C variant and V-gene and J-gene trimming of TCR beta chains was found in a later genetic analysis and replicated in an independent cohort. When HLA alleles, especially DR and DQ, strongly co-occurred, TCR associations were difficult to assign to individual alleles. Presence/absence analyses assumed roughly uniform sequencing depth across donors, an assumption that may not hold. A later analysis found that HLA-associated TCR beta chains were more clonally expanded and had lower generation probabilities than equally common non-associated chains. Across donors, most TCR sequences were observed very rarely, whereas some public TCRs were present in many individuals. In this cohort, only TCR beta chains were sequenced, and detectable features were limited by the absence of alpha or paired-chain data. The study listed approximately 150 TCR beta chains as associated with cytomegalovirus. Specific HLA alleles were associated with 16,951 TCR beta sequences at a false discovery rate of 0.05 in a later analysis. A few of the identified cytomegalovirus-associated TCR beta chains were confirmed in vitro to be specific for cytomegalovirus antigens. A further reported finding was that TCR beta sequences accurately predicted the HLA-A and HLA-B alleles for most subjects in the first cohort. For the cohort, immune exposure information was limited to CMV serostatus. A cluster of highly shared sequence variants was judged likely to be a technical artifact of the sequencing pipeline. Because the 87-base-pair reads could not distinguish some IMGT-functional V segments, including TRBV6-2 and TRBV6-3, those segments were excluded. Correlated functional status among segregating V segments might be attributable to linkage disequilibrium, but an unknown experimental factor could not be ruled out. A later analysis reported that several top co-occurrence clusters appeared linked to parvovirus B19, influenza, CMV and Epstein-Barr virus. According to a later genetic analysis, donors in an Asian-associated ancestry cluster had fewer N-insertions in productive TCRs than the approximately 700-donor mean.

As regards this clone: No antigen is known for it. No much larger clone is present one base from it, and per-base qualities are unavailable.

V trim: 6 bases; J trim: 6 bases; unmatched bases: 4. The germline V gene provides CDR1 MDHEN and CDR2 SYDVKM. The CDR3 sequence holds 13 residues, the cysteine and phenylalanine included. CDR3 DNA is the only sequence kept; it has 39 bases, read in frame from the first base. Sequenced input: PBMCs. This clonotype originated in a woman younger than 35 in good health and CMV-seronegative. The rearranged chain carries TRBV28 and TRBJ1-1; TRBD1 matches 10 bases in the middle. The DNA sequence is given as TGTGCCAGCAGGACGGACAGGGGGGCTGAAGCTTTCTTT. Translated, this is CASRTDRGAEAFF.